This TCR beta chain is drawn from a study of monozygotic twins with cystic fibrosis. Study-wide results and caveats: J usage was most co-twin-similar in 8 of 16 pairs, V in 13. Monozygotic CF twins shared more identical nucleotide clonotypes than unrelated patients.

V was clipped by 4 bases and J by 6 bases; unmatched bases: 6. The CDR3 sequence is 15 residues long. Germline V lookup: CDR1 SGHTA, CDR2 FQGNSA. A remark on this clone: The target antigen is unknown.

Profiling relied on immunoSEQ multiplex PCR, and the TCRdb table lists in-frame clones only, not all of them. The data contain approximately 33,000 clones, over 75% of them seen just once; the ten biggest clones take up about 1.8%. The sequence derives from a girl aged 2-15 years with cystic fibrosis. This chain uses TRBV7-2 with TRBJ2-3; TRBD2 matches at 11 bases. Sequenced input: blood. CDR3 DNA sequence: TGTGCCAGCAGCTCCGGACTAGCGGGCCGGGATACGCAGTATTTT. This encodes CASSSGLAGRDTQYF.